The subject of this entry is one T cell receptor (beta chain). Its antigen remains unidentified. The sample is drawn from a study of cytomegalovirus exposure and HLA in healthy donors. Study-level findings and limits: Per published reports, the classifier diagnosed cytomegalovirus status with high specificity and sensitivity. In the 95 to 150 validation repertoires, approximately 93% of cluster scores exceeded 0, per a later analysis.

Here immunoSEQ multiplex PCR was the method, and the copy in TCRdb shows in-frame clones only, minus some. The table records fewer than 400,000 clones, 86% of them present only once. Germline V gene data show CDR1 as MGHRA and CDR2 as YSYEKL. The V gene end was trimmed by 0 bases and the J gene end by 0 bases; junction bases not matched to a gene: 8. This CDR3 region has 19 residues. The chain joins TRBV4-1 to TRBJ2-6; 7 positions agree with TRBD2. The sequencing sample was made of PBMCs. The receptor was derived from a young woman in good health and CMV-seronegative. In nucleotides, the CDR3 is TGCGCCAGCAGCCAAGATCGGGCTAGCGGCTTCTCTGGGGCCAACGTCCTGACTTTC. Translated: CASSQDRASGFSGANVLTF.